This TCR beta chain was sequenced for a study of CD8+CD57+ T cells in acquired aplastic anemia. This clonotype appeared a few times. As yet, its antigen is unknown. Sequenced patients had shown CD8+CD57+ cell expansion by flow cytometry. The patients, all of them, had severe acquired aplastic anemia. Trimming pared 0 bases from V and 2 bases from J, leaving 9 bases between. CDR3 length equals 15 residues. The germline gives CDR1 SGDLS, CDR2 YYNGEE. TCR beta VDJ and CDR3 were profiled, and genomic DNA was the template. TCRdb re-called the reads with MiXCR, one entry per CDR3 protein. The sample gives approximately 260,000 distinct CDR3 sequences, roughly 80% of which show up once; roughly two fifths is in the top ten. The study's findings and limits: Patients shared approximately 30 CD8+ CDR3 sequences with controls.

What was sequenced was sorted CD4+, CD8+, or CD8+CD57+ T cells (not recorded which) from PBMCs. The V call is TRBV9, the J call TRBJ2-1; D is unresolved. The TCR originated in a human donor with aplastic anemia. CDR3 DNA: TGTGCCAGCAGCGTAGTTAAGGTCCCCTACAATGAGCAGTTCTTC. Amino acids: CASSVVKVPYNEQFF.